This T cell receptor beta chain stems from a study of identifying expanded T cells in peripheral blood. Regarding the study as a whole: Technical replicates showed around 1.2 changed clones; two weeks about 16; four weeks 19.

Collection occurred without any documented infections or immune events in donors. Germline values: CDR1 LNHDA, CDR2 SQIVND (reference sequence). V shed 2 bases, J shed 8 bases, and the junction held 5 bases outside the gene matches. The CDR3 runs to 14 residues. With regard to this clone: Its antigen is as yet unknown.

Profiling relied on immunoSEQ multiplex PCR, and the TCRdb table lists in-frame clones only, not all of them. The data show 95,000 or so clones, with about 86% seen just once and around 6% held by the top ten. The J gene is TRBJ1-1, the V gene TRBV19, with 10 bases identical to TRBD1. Sequences were obtained from blood. The TCR comes from a person aged 18 to 75 in good health. The CDR3 region has the DNA TGTGCCAGTAGTATAATCGGGACAGGGGAGGAAGCTTTCTTT. Encoded protein: CASSIIGTGEEAFF.